These T cell receptor beta chains were read from a single sample in a study of T-cell memory formation after mild COVID-19. TCRdb called the 5' RACE reads again in MiXCR, with one record for every CDR3 protein. The sample shows approximately 450,000 distinct CDR3 sequences, roughly 18% of them seen only once. Sequencing was carried out using PBMCs or a T cell subset sorted from them (not recorded which). The receptors were sampled from an adult woman who had mild COVID-19 (a few samples of this study predate the infection). Cell type and time point are not known. The conserved cysteine and the conserved F or W are not part of the CDR3 here. Fields, in order: V gene, J gene, CDR3 protein.

v_call: TRBV5-4; j_call: TRBJ2-1; cdr3_aa: ASSFDMSSYNEQF
v_call: TRBV5-1; j_call: TRBJ2-7; cdr3_aa: ASSPRRGLAYEQY
v_call: TRBV7-2; j_call: TRBJ2-7; cdr3_aa: ASSLAAGLHEQY
v_call: TRBV12-3/TRBV12-4; j_call: TRBJ1-5; cdr3_aa: ASSKTGARGNQPQH
v_call: TRBV20-1; j_call: TRBJ2-7; cdr3_aa: SASQPTTYEQY
v_call: TRBV4-1; j_call: TRBJ1-4; cdr3_aa: ASSQAGAGGEKLF
v_call: TRBV7-8; j_call: TRBJ1-2; cdr3_aa: ASSPVQGDNYGYT
v_call: TRBV10-3; j_call: TRBJ2-5; cdr3_aa: AISGHEAGGRETQY
v_call: TRBV30; j_call: TRBJ2-7; cdr3_aa: AWGWGAGGRSYEQY
v_call: TRBV12-3/TRBV12-4; j_call: TRBJ2-7; cdr3_aa: ATAWGDYEQY
v_call: TRBV4-1; j_call: TRBJ2-3; cdr3_aa: ASSLPSSGASTDTQY
v_call: TRBV20-1; j_call: TRBJ1-1; cdr3_aa: SARAGQGNTEAF
v_call: TRBV6-5; j_call: TRBJ2-2; cdr3_aa: ASSYSILVRRNTGELF
v_call: TRBV5-1; j_call: TRBJ2-2; cdr3_aa: ASSLGGATATGELF
v_call: TRBV5-6; j_call: TRBJ2-7; cdr3_aa: ASSLETGTPYEQY